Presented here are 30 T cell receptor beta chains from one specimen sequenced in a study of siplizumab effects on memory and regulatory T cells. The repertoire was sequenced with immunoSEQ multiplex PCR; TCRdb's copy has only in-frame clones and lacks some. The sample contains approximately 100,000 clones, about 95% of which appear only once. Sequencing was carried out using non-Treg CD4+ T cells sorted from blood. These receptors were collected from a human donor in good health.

As DNA, the CDR3 is TGTGCCAGCAGTTCAACCTCCGGGACGACGGGGGCTTTCTTT. Translating it yields CASSSTSGTTGAFF. The V and J genes are TRBV28 and TRBJ1-1, with a weak D call TRBD1 (5 bases). CDR3 length: 14 amino acids. Germline V gives CDR1 MDHEN, CDR2 SYDVKM. V was trimmed by 4 bases and J by 11 bases, leaving 20 bases between them.

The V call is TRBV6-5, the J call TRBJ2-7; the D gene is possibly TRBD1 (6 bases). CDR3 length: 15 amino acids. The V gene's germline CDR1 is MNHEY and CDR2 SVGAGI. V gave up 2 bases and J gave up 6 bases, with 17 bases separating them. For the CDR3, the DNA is TGTGCCAGCAGTTACGATCCAGGGGTAGTCGGCGAGCAGTACTTC. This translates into CASSYDPGVVGEQYF.

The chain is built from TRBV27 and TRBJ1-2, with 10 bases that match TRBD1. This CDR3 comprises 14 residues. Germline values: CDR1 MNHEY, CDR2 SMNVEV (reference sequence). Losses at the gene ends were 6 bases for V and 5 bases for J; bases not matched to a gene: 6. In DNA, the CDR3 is TGTGCCAGCAGACGGGACAGGGGAGATTATGGCTACACCTTC. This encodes CASRRDRGDYGYTF.

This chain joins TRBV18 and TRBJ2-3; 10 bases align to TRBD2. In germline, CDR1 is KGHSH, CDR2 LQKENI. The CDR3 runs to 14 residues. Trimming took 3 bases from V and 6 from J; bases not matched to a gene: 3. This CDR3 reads CASSPGLAMDTQYF. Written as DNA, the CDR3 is TGTGCCAGCTCACCGGGACTAGCGATGGATACGCAGTATTTT.

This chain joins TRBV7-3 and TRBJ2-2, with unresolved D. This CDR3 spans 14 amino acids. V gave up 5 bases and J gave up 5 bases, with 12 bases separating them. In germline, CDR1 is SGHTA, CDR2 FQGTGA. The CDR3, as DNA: TGTGCCAGCAGCCCCCAAAGAAGTACCGGGGAGCTGTTTTTT. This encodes CASSPQRSTGELFF.

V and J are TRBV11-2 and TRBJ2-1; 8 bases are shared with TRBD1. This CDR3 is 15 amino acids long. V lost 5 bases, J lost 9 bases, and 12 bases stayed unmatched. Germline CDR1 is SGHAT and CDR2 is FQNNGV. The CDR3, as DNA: TGTGCCAGCAGCCCGTCGGGACAGGTAGGTGGTGAGCAGTTCTTC. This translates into CASSPSGQVGGEQFF.

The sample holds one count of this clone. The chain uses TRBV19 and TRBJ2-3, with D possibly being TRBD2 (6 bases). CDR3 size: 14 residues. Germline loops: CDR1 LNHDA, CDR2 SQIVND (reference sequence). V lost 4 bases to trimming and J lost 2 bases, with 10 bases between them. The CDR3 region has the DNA TGTGCCAGTAGTAGCGGGGTTAACACAGATACGCAGTATTTT. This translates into CASSSGVNTDTQYF.

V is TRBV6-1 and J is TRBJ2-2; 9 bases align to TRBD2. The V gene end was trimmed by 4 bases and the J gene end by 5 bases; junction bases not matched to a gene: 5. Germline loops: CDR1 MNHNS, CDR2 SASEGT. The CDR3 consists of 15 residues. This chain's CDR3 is CASSGSGSLTGELFF. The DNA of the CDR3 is TGTGCCAGCAGTGGTAGCGGGAGCCTTACCGGGGAGCTGTTTTTT.

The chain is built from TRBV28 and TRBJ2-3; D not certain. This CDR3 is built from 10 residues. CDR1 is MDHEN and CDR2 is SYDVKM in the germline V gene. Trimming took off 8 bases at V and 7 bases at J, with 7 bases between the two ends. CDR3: CASPPNTQYF. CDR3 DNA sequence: TGTGCCAGCCCCCCAAATACGCAGTATTTT.

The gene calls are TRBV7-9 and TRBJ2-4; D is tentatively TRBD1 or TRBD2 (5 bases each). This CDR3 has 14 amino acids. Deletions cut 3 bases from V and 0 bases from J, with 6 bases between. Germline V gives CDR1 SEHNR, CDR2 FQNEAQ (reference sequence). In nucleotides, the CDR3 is TGTGCCAGCAGCTTTGGGGGAGCCAAAAACATTCAGTACTTC. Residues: CASSFGGAKNIQYF.

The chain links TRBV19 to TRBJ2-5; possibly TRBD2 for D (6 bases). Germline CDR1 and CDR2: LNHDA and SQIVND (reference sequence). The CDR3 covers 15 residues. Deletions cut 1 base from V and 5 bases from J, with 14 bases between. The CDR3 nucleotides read TGTGCCAGTAGTATAGTCTCTCCAGGGAGGGAGACCCAGTACTTC. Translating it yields CASSIVSPGRETQYF.

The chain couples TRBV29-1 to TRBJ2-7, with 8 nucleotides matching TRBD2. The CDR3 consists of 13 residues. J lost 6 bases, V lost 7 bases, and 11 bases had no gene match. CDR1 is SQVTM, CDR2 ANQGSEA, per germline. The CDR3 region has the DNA TGCAGCGGAAAGCAAGCCAGCGGGAGCGAGCAGTACTTC. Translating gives CSGKQASGSEQYF.

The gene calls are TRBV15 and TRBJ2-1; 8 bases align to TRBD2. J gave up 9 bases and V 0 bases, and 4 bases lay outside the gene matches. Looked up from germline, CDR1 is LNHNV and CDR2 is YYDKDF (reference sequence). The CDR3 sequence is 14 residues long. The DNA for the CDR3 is TGTGCCACCAGCAGAGAAGCGGGAGAGGGTGAGCAGTTCTTC. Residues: CATSREAGEGEQFF.

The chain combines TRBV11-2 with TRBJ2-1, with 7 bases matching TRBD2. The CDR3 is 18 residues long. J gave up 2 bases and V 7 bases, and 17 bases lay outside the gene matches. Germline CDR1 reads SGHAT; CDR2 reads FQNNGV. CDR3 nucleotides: TGTGCCAGCACCATATGGGGAAGGGGACTATTACCCTACAATGAGCAGTTCTTC. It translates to CASTIWGRGLLPYNEQFF.

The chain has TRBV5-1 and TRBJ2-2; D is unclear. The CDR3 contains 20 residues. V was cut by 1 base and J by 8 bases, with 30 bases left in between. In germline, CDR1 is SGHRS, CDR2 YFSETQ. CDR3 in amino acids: CASSLPEPPPLELPAGELFF. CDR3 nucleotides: TGCGCCAGCAGCTTGCCAGAACCCCCCCCGCTGGAACTACCGGCTGGGGAGCTGTTTTTT.

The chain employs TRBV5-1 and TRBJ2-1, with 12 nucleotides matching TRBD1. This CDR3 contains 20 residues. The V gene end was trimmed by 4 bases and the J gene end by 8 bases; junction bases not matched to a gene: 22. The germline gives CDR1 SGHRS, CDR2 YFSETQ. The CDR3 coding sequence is TGCGCCAGCAGCCTGGTCGTCTTTCACCGGGACAGGGGGCGCATCGATGAGCAGTTCTTC. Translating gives CASSLVVFHRDRGRIDEQFF.

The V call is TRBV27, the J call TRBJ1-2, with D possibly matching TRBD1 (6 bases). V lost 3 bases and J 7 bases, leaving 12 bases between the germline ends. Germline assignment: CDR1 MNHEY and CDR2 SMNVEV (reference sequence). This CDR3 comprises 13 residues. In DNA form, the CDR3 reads TGTGCCAGCAGTTTCAGGGGAAGGGCTGGCTACACCTTC. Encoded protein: CASSFRGRAGYTF.

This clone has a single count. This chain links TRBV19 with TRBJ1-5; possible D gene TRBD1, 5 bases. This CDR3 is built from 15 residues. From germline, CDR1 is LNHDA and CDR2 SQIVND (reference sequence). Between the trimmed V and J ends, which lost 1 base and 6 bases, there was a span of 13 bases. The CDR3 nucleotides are TGTGCCAGTAGTATAGGAGCTGGGACTAGTCAGCCCCAGCATTTT. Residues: CASSIGAGTSQPQHF.

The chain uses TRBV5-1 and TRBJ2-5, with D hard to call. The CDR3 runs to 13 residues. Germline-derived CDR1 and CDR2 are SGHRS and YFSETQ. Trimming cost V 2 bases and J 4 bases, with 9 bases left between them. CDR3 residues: CASSFSMGETQYF. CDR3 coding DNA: TGCGCCAGCAGCTTTAGTATGGGAGAGACCCAGTACTTC. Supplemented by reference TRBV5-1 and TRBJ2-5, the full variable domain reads KAGVTQTPRYLIKTRGQQVTLSCSPISGHRSVSWYQQTPGQGLQFLFEYFSETQRNKGNFPGRFSGRQFSNSRSEMNVSTLELGDSALYLCASSFSMGETQYFGPGTRLLVL.

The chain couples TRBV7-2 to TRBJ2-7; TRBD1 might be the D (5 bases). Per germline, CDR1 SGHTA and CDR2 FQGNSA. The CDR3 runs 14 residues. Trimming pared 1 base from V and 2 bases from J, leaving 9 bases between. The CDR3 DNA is TGTGCCAGCAGCTTAGGACAGCCTCCCTACGAGCAGTACTTC. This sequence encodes CASSLGQPPYEQYF.

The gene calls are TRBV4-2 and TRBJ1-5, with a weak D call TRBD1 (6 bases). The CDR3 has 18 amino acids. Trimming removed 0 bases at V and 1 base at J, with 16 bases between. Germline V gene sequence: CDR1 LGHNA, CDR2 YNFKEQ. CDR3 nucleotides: TGTGCCAGCAGCCAAGATGGTCGAGGGGGGGTAAGCAATCAGCCCCAGCATTTT. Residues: CASSQDGRGGVSNQPQHF.

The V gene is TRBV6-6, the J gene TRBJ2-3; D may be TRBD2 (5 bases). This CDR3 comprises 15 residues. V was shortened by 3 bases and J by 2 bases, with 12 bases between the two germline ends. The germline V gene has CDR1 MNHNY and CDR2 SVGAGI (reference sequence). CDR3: CASSYSAFYTDTQYF. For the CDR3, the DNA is TGTGCCAGCAGTTATAGCGCCTTTTACACAGATACGCAGTATTTT.

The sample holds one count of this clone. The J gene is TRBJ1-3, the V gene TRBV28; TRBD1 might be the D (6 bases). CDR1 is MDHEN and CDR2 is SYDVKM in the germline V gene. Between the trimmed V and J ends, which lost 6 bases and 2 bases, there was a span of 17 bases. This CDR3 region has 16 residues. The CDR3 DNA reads TGTGCCAGCAGAGAACCCACAGGGCTCCCTGGAAACACCATATATTTT. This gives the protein CASREPTGLPGNTIYF.

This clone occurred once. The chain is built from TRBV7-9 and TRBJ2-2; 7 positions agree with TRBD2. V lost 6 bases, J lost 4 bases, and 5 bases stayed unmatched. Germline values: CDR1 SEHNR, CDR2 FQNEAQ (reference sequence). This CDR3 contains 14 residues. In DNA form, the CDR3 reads TGTGCCAGCAGGCGGGGCGGGGGCACCGGGGAGCTGTTTTTT. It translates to CASRRGGGTGELFF.

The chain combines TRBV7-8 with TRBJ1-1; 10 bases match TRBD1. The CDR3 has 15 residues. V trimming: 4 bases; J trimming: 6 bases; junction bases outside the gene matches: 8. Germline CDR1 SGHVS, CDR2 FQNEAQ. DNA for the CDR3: TGTGCCAGCAGCTCAGGGACAGGGGCAATTGCTGAAGCTTTCTTT. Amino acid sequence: CASSSGTGAIAEAFF.

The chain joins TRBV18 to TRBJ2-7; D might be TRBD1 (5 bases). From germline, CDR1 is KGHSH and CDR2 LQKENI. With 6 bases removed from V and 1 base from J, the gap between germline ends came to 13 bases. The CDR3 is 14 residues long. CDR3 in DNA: TGTGCCAGCTCTATATCGACAGAATCCTACGAGCAGTACTTC. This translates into CASSISTESYEQYF.

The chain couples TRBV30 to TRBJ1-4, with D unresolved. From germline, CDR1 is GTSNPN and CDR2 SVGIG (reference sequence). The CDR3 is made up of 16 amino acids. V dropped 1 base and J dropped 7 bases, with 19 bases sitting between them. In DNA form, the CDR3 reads TGTGCCTGGAGTGCGGACTCTCTCGGGTTTGCTGAAAAACTGTTTTTT. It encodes CAWSADSLGFAEKLFF.

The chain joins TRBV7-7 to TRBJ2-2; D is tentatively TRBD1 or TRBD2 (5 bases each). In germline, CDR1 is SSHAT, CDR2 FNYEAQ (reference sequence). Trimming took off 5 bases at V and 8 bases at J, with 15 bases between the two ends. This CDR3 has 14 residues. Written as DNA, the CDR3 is TGTGCCAGCAGCCAGGGACCCTCGCAAGGGGAGCTGTTTTTT. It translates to CASSQGPSQGELFF.

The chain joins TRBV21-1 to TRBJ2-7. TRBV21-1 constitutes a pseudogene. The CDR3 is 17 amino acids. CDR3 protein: CASSTDPGGQSSYEQYF. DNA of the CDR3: TGTGCCAGCAGCACCGACCCCGGGGGCCAAAGCTCCTACGAGCAGTACTTC.

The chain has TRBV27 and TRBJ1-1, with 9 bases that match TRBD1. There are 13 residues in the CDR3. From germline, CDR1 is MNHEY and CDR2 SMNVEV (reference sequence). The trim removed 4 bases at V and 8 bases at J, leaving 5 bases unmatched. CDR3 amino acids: CASSYPGQGEAFF. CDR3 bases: TGTGCCAGCAGTTATCCGGGACAGGGCGAAGCTTTCTTT.